Below, 28 T cell receptor beta chains from the same sample are listed, as sequenced in a study of spatial heterogeneity in lung cancer. Time point here: sample taken at primary tumor resection. Sequencing of whole RNA from tumor, nontumor lung or frozen PBMC involved no sorting. TCRdb re-called the 5' RACE reads with MiXCR, one entry per CDR3 protein. The sample yields 950 to 1,200 distinct CDR3 sequences, 6.5% seen once. Sample: normal lung tissue next to the tumor, taken at surgery. All receptors come from a male donor with early-stage non-small cell lung cancer.

Of note for this clonotype: This beta chain represents an off-target read in a library built for alpha chains; its size is of limited meaning. The J gene is TRBJ1-2, the V gene TRBV3-1, with TRBD1 identical over 7 bases. The CDR3 totals 16 residues. Germline V CDR1 and CDR2: LGHDT, YNNKEL (reference sequence). Losses at the gene ends were 6 bases for V and 1 base for J; bases not matched to a gene: 11. Here the CDR3 DNA reads TGTGCCAGCAGAAAATCCGGGACAGACAGTAACTATGGCTACACCTTC. Its protein product is CASRKSGTDSNYGYTF.

In this sample, this clonotype is medium-sized. The library was built for alpha chains, so this beta chain is an off-target read and its size means little. The genes are TRBV5-1 and TRBJ1-5; the match to TRBD1 covers 11 bases. J lost 2 bases, V lost 0 bases, and 4 bases had no gene match. Germline V lookup: CDR1 SGHRS, CDR2 YFSETQ. The CDR3 consists of 17 residues. The DNA for the CDR3 is TGCGCCAGCAGCTTGGGCGGGACAGGGGGAGGCAATCAGCCCCAGCATTTT. This sequence encodes CASSLGGTGGGNQPQHF.

Concerning this clonotype itself: Within a library made for alpha chains, this beta chain is off target, and its count is uninformative. The chain combines TRBV19 with TRBJ1-5, with 8 positions matching TRBD1. The germline CDR1 and CDR2 sequences are LNHDA and SQIVND (reference sequence). The CDR3 runs 14 residues. The V and J ends lost 6 bases and 1 base, in that order; junction bases with no gene match: 2. DNA of the CDR3: TGTGCCAGTAGAGGACAGGGAAGCAATCAGCCCCAGCATTTT. It translates to CASRGQGSNQPQHF.

This clonotype is classed as medium-sized. Because this beta chain is a stray read in a library intended to capture alpha chains, its abundance should not be given much weight. J is TRBJ1-5 and V is TRBV28; the match to TRBD1 covers 11 bases. The CDR3 loop spans 14 amino acids. Germline loops: CDR1 MDHEN, CDR2 SYDVKM. V lost 3 bases and J lost 5; bases outside the gene matches: 0. The CDR3 spells CASSLGQGDQPQHF. CDR3 DNA sequence: TGTGCCAGCAGTTTGGGACAGGGGGATCAGCCCCAGCATTTT.

In its sample, this clonotype is medium-sized. Because this beta chain is a stray read in a library intended to capture alpha chains, its abundance should not be given much weight. The chain combines TRBV9 with TRBJ2-5; D may be TRBD2 (6 bases). Germline V gene sequence: CDR1 SGDLS, CDR2 YYNGEE. The V gene lost 3 bases and the J gene lost 3 bases, with 15 bases spanning the gap. The CDR3 runs 15 residues. This CDR3 reads CASSAEVRGEETQYF. DNA of the CDR3: TGTGCCAGCAGCGCCGAGGTACGCGGGGAAGAGACCCAGTACTTC.

This clonotype is medium-sized. The library was designed around alpha chains, so this beta chain is a stray read whose abundance carries little weight. The rearrangement links TRBV12-3 or TRBV12-4 to TRBJ2-1, with TRBD2 identical over 9 bases. This CDR3 region has 15 residues. J gave up 10 bases and V 5 bases, and 12 bases lay outside the gene matches. In nucleotides, the CDR3 is TGTGCCAGCAGTCCCAGGGATAGCGGGAGTCGAGAGCAGTTCTTC. It codes for CASSPRDSGSREQFF.

This clonotype has at least ten counts. A much larger clone differs by one base, so this may be a read error. As an off-target read in a library built for alpha chains, this beta chain has a frequency of little significance. This chain connects TRBV7-3 to TRBJ1-5, with 9 bases fitting TRBD1. Germline V gene data show CDR1 as SGHTA and CDR2 as FQGTGA. CDR3 length: 14 residues. CDR3 sequence (DNA): TGTGTCAGCCTTACAGGGGGCAGGAATCAGCCCCAGCATTTT. It specifies CVSLTGGRNQPQHF.

This clonotype is medium-sized by share. This beta chain is off target for a library built for alpha chains, so its abundance means little. V is TRBV2 and J is TRBJ1-6; D remains ambiguous. The CDR3 loop spans 12 amino acids. V was shortened by 3 bases and J by 7 bases, with 4 bases between the two germline ends. The V gene's germline CDR1 is SNHLY and CDR2 FYNNEI. For the CDR3, the DNA is TGTGCCAGCAGTGACAGCAATTCACCCCTCCACTTT. This encodes CASSDSNSPLHF.

The sample holds a few counts of this clonotype. Being off target in a library aimed at alpha chains, this beta chain has a size of little meaning. The V gene is TRBV18, the J gene TRBJ2-1; D remains unclear. Germline V gene lookup returns CDR1 KGHSH and CDR2 LQKENI. Trimming left V 1 base short and J 7 bases short, with 2 bases between. The CDR3 covers 11 residues. CDR3: CASSPQNEQFF. CDR3 in DNA: TGTGCCAGCTCACCACAGAATGAGCAGTTCTTC. The full variable domain, rest sourced from reference TRBV18 and TRBJ2-1, is NAGVMQNPRHLVRRRGQEARLRCSPMKGHSHVYWYRQLPEEGLKFMVYLQKENIIDESGMPKERFSAEFPKEGPSILRIQQVVRGDSAAYFCASSPQNEQFFGPGTRLTVL.

This clonotype is medium-sized by share. This beta chain came through as a stray read in a library set up for alpha chains, and its size says little. The genes are TRBV5-1 and TRBJ2-5; D may match TRBD1 or TRBD2 (5 bases each). The V gene's germline CDR1 is SGHRS and CDR2 YFSETQ. This CDR3 has 15 residues. V gave up 4 bases and J gave up 0 bases, with 13 bases separating them. In DNA form, the CDR3 reads TGCGCCAGCAGCCGAATCAGGGACGACCAAGAGACCCAGTACTTC. Its protein product is CASSRIRDDQETQYF. Filled out from reference TRBV5-1 and TRBJ2-5, the complete variable domain reads KAGVTQTPRYLIKTRGQQVTLSCSPISGHRSVSWYQQTPGQGLQFLFEYFSETQRNKGNFPGRFSGRQFSNSRSEMNVSTLELGDSALYLCASSRIRDDQETQYFGPGTRLLVL.

In its sample, this clonotype is large. Found in a library prepared for alpha chains, this beta chain is an off-target read, and its abundance has little meaning. The rearrangement joins TRBV27 to TRBJ2-3; D remains ambiguous. CDR3 size: 15 residues. Trimming removed 3 bases from V and 1 base from J, with 11 bases in between. CDR1 and CDR2 from the germline V gene are MNHEY and SMNVEV (reference sequence). The CDR3 coding sequence is TGTGCCAGCAGTTTTATGGTAGCAGGCACAGATACGCAGTATTTT. Its protein is CASSFMVAGTDTQYF.

This clonotype is termed medium-sized. Found in a library prepared for alpha chains, this beta chain is an off-target read, and its abundance has little meaning. The chain joins TRBV2 to TRBJ1-6; TRBD1 matches at 9 bases. CDR1 is SNHLY and CDR2 is FYNNEI in the germline V gene. The CDR3 sequence is 13 residues long. V trimming: 6 bases; J trimming: 10 bases; junction bases outside the gene matches: 4. The CDR3 protein is CASRGQGRSPLHF. In nucleotides, the CDR3 is TGTGCCAGCAGGGGACAGGGAAGGTCACCCCTCCACTTT.

In its sample, this clonotype is large. This beta chain was picked up by a library intended for alpha chains and is off target, so its count carries little meaning. The V and J genes are TRBV7-2 and TRBJ2-2; D remains ambiguous. V was trimmed by 5 bases and J by 6 bases, leaving 10 bases between them. Germline V lookup: CDR1 SGHTA, CDR2 FQGNSA. CDR3 length equals 13 residues. The CDR3 DNA follows: TGTGCCAGCAGCCCGTTGAGGTCCGGGGAGCTGTTTTTT. Translation: CASSPLRSGELFF.

By its share, this clonotype is medium-sized. For a library built for alpha chains, this beta chain is a stray read; little rests on its size. The chain employs TRBV27 and TRBJ1-5; TRBD1 might be the D (5 bases). Germline assignment: CDR1 MNHEY and CDR2 SMNVEV (reference sequence). Trimming cost V 2 bases and J 7 bases, with 9 bases left between them. The CDR3 contains 13 residues. DNA of the CDR3: TGTGCCAGCAGTTTAACACAGGCGCAGCCCCAGCATTTT. Protein: CASSLTQAQPQHF.

In this sample, this clonotype turned up a few times. Little can be read into the size of this beta chain, an off-target read in a library designed for alpha chains. V is TRBV3-1 and J is TRBJ1-5; D ambiguous. The V gene's germline CDR1 is LGHDT and CDR2 YNNKEL (reference sequence). The CDR3 is 15 amino acids. The germline V and J ends were trimmed by 0 bases and 0 bases, with 6 bases remaining between them. DNA of the CDR3: TGTGCCAGCAGCCAAGATCCAGGTAGCAATCAGCCCCAGCATTTT. This encodes CASSQDPGSNQPQHF.

This clonotype is judged medium-sized. This beta chain is a stray sequence in a library constructed for alpha chains; its clone size is not meaningful. CDR3 DNA: TGTGCCAGTAGTTGGGCCGAGAACACCGGGGAGCTGTTTTTT. It is translated as CASSWAENTGELFF. The gene calls are TRBV19 and TRBJ2-2; D gene ambiguous. Trimming removed 5 bases from V and 1 base from J, with 8 bases in between. CDR3 length equals 14 residues. CDR1 and CDR2 from the germline V gene are LNHDA and SQIVND (reference sequence). Together with reference TRBV19 and TRBJ2-2, the CDR3 gives the full variable domain: DGGITQSPKYLFRKEGQNVTLSCEQNLNHDAMYWYRQDPGQGLRLIYYSQIVNDFQKGDIAEGYSVSREKKESFPLTVTSAQKNPTAFYLCASSWAENTGELFFGEGSRLTVL.

By frequency in the sample, this clonotype is large. The size of this beta chain means little, since it is a stray read in a library made for alpha chains. CDR3 nucleotide sequence: TGTGCCAGCAGCCTCAAGGGACTACCCCAGCCTACAGATACGCAGTATTTT. Amino acid sequence: CASSLKGLPQPTDTQYF. V usage is TRBV7-3 and J usage is TRBJ2-3; 7 bases align to TRBD2. The CDR3 spans 17 residues. The V and J ends lost 5 bases and 3 bases, in that order; junction bases with no gene match: 14. Germline CDR1 is SGHTA and CDR2 is FQGTGA.

This clonotype is large in the sample. The library was designed around alpha chains, so this beta chain is a stray read whose abundance carries little weight. J is TRBJ2-7 and V is TRBV9; 7 nucleotides agree with TRBD1. In germline, CDR1 is SGDLS, CDR2 YYNGEE. The V and J ends lost 1 base and 0 bases, in that order; junction bases with no gene match: 7. There are 16 residues in the CDR3. CDR3 sequence reads: CASSVFDRAGSYEQYF. CDR3 DNA sequence: TGTGCCAGCAGCGTATTTGACAGGGCAGGCTCCTACGAGCAGTACTTC.

This clonotype counts as medium-sized. This beta chain is off target for a library built for alpha chains, so its abundance means little. The rearrangement links TRBV4-1 to TRBJ2-5; D gene uncertain. The CDR3 has 13 residues. CDR1 MGHRA and CDR2 YSYEKL come from the germline V gene. V was shortened by 4 bases and J by 2 bases, with 8 bases between the two germline ends. CDR3 bases: TGCGCCAGCAGCCGGCTAGAACAAGAGACCCAGTACTTC. It translates to CASSRLEQETQYF.

This clonotype is labeled as large. Within a library made for alpha chains, this beta chain is off target, and its count is uninformative. The genes are TRBV23-1 and TRBJ2-2; 7 bases map to TRBD1. TRBV23-1 is filed as an ORF, its function uncertain. V lost 3 bases, J lost 0 bases, and 4 bases stayed unmatched. This CDR3 is built from 16 residues. The CDR3 sequence is CASSQSDRTNTGELFF. The CDR3 nucleotides are TGCGCCAGCAGTCAGTCGGACAGGACGAACACCGGGGAGCTGTTTTTT.

This clonotype is large by share. Because this beta chain is a stray read in a library intended to capture alpha chains, its abundance should not be given much weight. The chain is built from TRBV5-1 and TRBJ2-7; D uncertain. Trimming stripped 0 bases from V and 3 bases from J, with 10 bases between. The germline CDR1 and CDR2 sequences are SGHRS and YFSETQ. This CDR3 is built from 14 residues. DNA of the CDR3: TGCGCCAGCAGCTTGGGGCTGTACCTCTACGAGCAGTACTTC. It encodes CASSLGLYLYEQYF.

This clonotype is labeled as medium-sized. The library was designed around alpha chains, so this beta chain is a stray read whose abundance carries little weight. Here the CDR3 DNA reads TGTGCCAGCAGTTTCTTGGTGGGAGGCACAGATACGCAGTATTTT. Amino acid sequence: CASSFLVGGTDTQYF. The V and J genes are TRBV27 and TRBJ2-3; possible D gene TRBD2, 5 bases. This CDR3 has 15 residues. Germline CDR1 reads MNHEY; CDR2 reads SMNVEV (reference sequence). Trimming removed 3 bases at V and 1 base at J, with 11 bases between.

This clonotype counts as large. A library made for alpha chains picked up this beta chain off target, so its size means little. CDR3 loop: CASSLGRAMSNEQFF. The DNA of the CDR3 is TGTGCCAGCAGCTTAGGCAGGGCCATGAGCAATGAGCAGTTCTTC. The V gene is TRBV7-2, the J gene TRBJ2-1; tentatively, D is TRBD1 (5 bases). The germline V gene encodes CDR1 SGHTA and CDR2 FQGNSA. Trimming removed 1 base from V and 6 bases from J, with 13 bases in between. This CDR3 is built from 15 residues.

This clonotype rates as medium-sized. This beta chain is a stray sequence in a library constructed for alpha chains; its clone size is not meaningful. The CDR3 region has the DNA TGTGCCACCAGTGACGACAGGGTGGGGTCAGAGACCCAGTACTTC. The encoded protein is CATSDDRVGSETQYF. The chain combines TRBV24-1 with TRBJ2-5, with 7 nucleotides matching TRBD1. From germline, CDR1 is KGHDR and CDR2 SFDVKD. With V trimmed by 4 bases and J by 4 bases, 8 bases remained unmatched. This CDR3 has 15 amino acids.

This clonotype is large within its sample. This beta chain lies outside the target of a library built for alpha chains; its clone size means little. The chain has TRBV7-9 and TRBJ1-1, with D maybe TRBD1 (5 bases). The CDR3 covers 14 residues. Germline CDR1 and CDR2: SEHNR and FQNEAQ (reference sequence). Trimming took 5 bases from V and 4 from J, leaving 14 bases between them. The CDR3 DNA reads as TGTGCCAGCAGCCCACAGGACACTACCACTGAAGCTTTCTTT. This gives the protein CASSPQDTTTEAFF.

By share, this clonotype ranks as medium-sized. Because the library targeted alpha chains, this beta chain is an off-target read whose size means little. The CDR3 loop is CASRLAGGDEQFF. As DNA, the CDR3 is TGTGCCAGCAGACTAGCGGGAGGGGATGAGCAGTTCTTC. The J gene is TRBJ2-1, the V gene TRBV6-2 or TRBV6-3; 13 positions match TRBD2. Looked up from germline, CDR1 is MNHEY and CDR2 is SVGEGT. CDR3 length: 13 residues. The V gene end was trimmed by 6 bases and the J gene end by 8 bases; junction bases not matched to a gene: 1.

This clonotype is deemed medium-sized. A library prepared for alpha chains yielded this beta chain as an off-target read; its size is of little meaning. The chain joins TRBV20-1 to TRBJ2-1; TRBD2 agrees at 9 bases. The CDR3 loop spans 17 amino acids. CDR1 is DFQATT and CDR2 is SNEGSKA in the germline V gene (reference sequence). The J segment lost 7 bases and the V segment lost 0 bases, leaving 13 bases of the junction unmatched. CDR3 sequence (DNA): TGCAGTGCTAGAGATCTTTTAGGCGGGAGGGCCTGGAATGAGCAGTTCTTC. Its translation: CSARDLLGGRAWNEQFF.

For this clonotype: This beta chain lies outside the target of a library built for alpha chains; its clone size means little. The V and J genes are TRBV9 and TRBJ2-2; D is uncertain. CDR1 is SGDLS and CDR2 is YYNGEE in the germline V gene. Trimming removed 0 bases at V and 2 bases at J, with 5 bases between. This CDR3 spans 14 amino acids. The CDR3 loop reads CASSVVGNTGELFF. CDR3 sequence (DNA): TGTGCCAGCAGCGTAGTGGGCAACACCGGGGAGCTGTTTTTT.